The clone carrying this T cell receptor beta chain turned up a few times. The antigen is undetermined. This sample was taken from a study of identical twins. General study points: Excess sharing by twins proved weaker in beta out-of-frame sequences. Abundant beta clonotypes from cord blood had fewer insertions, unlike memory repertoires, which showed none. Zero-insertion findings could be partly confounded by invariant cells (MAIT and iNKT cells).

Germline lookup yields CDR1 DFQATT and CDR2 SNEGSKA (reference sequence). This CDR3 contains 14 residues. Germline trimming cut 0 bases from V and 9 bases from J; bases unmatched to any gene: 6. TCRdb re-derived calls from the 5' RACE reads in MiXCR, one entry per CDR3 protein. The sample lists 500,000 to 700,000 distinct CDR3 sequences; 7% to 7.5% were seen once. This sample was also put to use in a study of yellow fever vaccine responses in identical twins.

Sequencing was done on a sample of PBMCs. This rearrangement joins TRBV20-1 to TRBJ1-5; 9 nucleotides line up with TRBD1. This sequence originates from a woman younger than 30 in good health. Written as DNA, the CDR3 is TGCAGTGCTAGAGATCCGGGACAGGGTGCGCCCCAGCATTTT. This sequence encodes CSARDPGQGAPQHF.